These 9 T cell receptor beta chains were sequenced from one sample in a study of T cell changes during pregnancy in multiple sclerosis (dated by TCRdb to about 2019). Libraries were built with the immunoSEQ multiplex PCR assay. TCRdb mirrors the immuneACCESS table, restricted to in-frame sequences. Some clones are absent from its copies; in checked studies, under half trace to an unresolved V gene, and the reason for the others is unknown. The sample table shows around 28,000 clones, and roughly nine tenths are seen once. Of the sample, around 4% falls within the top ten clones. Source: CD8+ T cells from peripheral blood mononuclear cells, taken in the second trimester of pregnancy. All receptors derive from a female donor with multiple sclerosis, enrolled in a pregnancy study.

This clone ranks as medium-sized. CDR3 amino acids: CASSPDRDYYNEQFF. The CDR3 region has the DNA TGTGCCAGCAGCCCGGACCGGGACTACTACAATGAGCAGTTCTTC. This chain joins TRBV5-4 and TRBJ2-1, with TRBD2 matching over 7 bases. CDR3 size: 15 residues. The V segment lost 4 bases and the J segment 3 bases; nucleotides outside the gene matches: 7. Germline-derived CDR1 and CDR2 are SGHNT and YYREEE (reference sequence).

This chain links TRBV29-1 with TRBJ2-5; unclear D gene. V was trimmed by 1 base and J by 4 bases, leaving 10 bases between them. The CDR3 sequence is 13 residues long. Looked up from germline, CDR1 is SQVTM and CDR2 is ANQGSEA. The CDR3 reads CSVEGLRGETQYF. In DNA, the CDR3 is TGCAGCGTTGAAGGTCTACGTGGAGAGACCCAGTACTTC.

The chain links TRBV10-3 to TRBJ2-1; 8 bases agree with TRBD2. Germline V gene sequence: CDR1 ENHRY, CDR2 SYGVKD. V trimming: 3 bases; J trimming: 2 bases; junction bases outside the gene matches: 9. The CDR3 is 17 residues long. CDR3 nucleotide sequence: TGTGCCATCAGTGAAGGGTCTAGCGGGTTACCCTACAATGAGCAGTTCTTC. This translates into CAISEGSSGLPYNEQFF.

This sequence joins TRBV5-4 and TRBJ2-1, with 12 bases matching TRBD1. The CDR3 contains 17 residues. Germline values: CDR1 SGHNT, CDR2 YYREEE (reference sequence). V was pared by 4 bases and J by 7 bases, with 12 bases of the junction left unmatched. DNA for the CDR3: TGTGCCAGCAGCACTGGTAGGGGGACAGGGGGCCAGAATGAGCAGTTCTTC. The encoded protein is CASSTGRGTGGQNEQFF.

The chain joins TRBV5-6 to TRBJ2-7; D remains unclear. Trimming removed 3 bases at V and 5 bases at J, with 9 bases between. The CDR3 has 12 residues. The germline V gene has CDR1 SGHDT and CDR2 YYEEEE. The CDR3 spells CASSSMVDEQYF. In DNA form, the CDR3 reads TGTGCCAGCAGCTCAATGGTAGACGAGCAGTACTTC.

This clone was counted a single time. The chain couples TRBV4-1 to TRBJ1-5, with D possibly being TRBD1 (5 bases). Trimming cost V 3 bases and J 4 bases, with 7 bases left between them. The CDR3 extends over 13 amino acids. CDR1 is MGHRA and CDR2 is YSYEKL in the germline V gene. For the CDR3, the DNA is TGCGCCAGCAGCCATGGGGCGAATCAGCCCCAGCATTTT. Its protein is CASSHGANQPQHF.

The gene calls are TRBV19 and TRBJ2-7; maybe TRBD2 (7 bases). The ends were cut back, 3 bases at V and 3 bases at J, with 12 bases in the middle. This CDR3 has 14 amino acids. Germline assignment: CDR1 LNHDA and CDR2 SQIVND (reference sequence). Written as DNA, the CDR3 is TGTGCCAGTAGTATCTCGGGGGGCGACTACGAGCAGTACTTC. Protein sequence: CASSISGGDYEQYF.

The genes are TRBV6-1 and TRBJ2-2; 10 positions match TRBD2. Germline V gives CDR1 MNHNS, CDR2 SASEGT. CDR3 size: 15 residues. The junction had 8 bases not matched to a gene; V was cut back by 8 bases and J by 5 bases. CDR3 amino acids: CASRLLAGMTGELFF. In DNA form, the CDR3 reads TGTGCCAGCCGACTACTAGCGGGAATGACCGGGGAGCTGTTTTTT.

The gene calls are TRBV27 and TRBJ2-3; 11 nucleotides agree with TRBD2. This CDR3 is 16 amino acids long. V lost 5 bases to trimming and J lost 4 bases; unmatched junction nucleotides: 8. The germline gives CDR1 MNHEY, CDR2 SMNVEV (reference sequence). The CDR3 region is CASSLLAGGPADTQYF. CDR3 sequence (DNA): TGTGCCAGCAGTCTCTTAGCGGGAGGGCCGGCAGATACGCAGTATTTT.